These 32 T cell receptor beta chains originate from one sample sequenced in a study of blood T cell repertoires in COVID-19. Produced via immunoSEQ multiplex PCR; TCRdb's table is partial and in-frame only. This sample has about 270,000 clones, with approximately 89% found just once. Input material: PBMCs or T cells enriched from blood (not recorded which). The source is a man aged 35-49 years who had been exposed to COVID-19.

This CDR3 reads CASRATGSDEQFF. CDR3 in DNA: TGTGCCAGCAGGGCTACTGGGAGCGATGAGCAGTTCTTC. The V and J genes are TRBV6-5 and TRBJ2-1; D might be TRBD2 (5 bases). The CDR3 runs 13 residues. Germline V gene data show CDR1 as MNHEY and CDR2 as SVGAGI. Trimming shortened V by 6 bases and J by 8 bases, and 14 bases separated the two germline ends.

The CDR3 region is CASSLGTVGYGYTF. The CDR3 DNA follows: TGTGCCAGCAGCCTCGGGACAGTCGGGTATGGCTACACCTTC. The V and J genes are TRBV6-5 and TRBJ1-2, with 7 bases lining up with TRBD1. The germline gives CDR1 MNHEY, CDR2 SVGAGI. The CDR3 spans 14 residues. Losses at the gene ends were 6 bases for V and 5 bases for J; bases not matched to a gene: 9.

This chain uses TRBV2 with TRBJ1-2; the D gene is possibly TRBD1 (6 bases). CDR1 and CDR2 from the germline V gene are SNHLY and FYNNEI. Trimming stripped 8 bases from V and 4 bases from J, with 17 bases between. This CDR3 is built from 14 residues. The CDR3 protein is CASGARTDRYGYTF. In DNA, the CDR3 is TGTGCCAGCGGGGCACGGACAGACCGCTATGGCTACACCTTC.

The rearrangement uses TRBV19 and TRBJ2-1, with 14 bases identical to TRBD2. With V trimmed by 5 bases and J by 13 bases, 4 bases remained unmatched. This CDR3 contains 13 residues. CDR1 and CDR2 (germline): LNHDA, SQIVND (reference sequence). The chain's CDR3 is CASSPGTSGSQFF. CDR3 DNA: TGTGCCAGTAGTCCCGGGACTAGCGGGAGTCAGTTCTTC. Looking up the rest from reference TRBV19 and TRBJ2-1 gives the full variable domain: DGGITQSPKYLFRKEGQNVTLSCEQNLNHDAMYWYRQDPGQGLRLIYYSQIVNDFQKGDIAEGYSVSREKKESFPLTVTSAQKNPTAFYLCASSPGTSGSQFFGPGTRLTVL.

This rearrangement joins TRBV7-9 to TRBJ2-3; D possibly corresponds to TRBD2 (5 bases). V was clipped by 1 base and J by 4 bases, with 12 bases between them. The CDR3 is made up of 15 amino acids. Germline V gene lookup returns CDR1 SEHNR and CDR2 FQNEAQ (reference sequence). The CDR3 DNA follows: TGTGCCAGCAGCTTAGGAGGGAGTACCGCAGATACGCAGTATTTT. Translating gives CASSLGGSTADTQYF. Combining the CDR3 with reference TRBV7-9 and TRBJ2-3 gives the whole variable domain DTGVSQNPRHKITKRGQNVTFRCDPISEHNRLYWYRQTLGQGPEFLTYFQNEAQLEKSRLLSDRFSAERPKGSFSTLEIQRTEQGDSAMYLCASSLGGSTADTQYFGPGTRLTVL.

As concerns this clone: Other DNA sequences in this sample translate to the same CDR3. This chain links TRBV3-1 (or the pseudogene TRBV3-2) with TRBJ1-2; a possible D gene is TRBD1 (5 bases). CDR3 size: 11 residues. Germline assignment: CDR1 LGHDT and CDR2 YNNKEL (reference sequence). V lost 4 bases and J 7 bases, leaving 7 bases between the germline ends. CDR3: CASSLQGGYTF. CDR3 DNA: TGTGCCAGCAGCCTTCAGGGTGGCTACACCTTC.

The rearrangement uses TRBV24-1 and TRBJ2-7; 10 nucleotides line up with TRBD2. CDR1 KGHDR and CDR2 SFDVKD come from the germline V gene. After removal of 0 bases from V and 7 bases from J, the junction contained 8 bases not matched to a gene. The CDR3 has 16 amino acids. The CDR3 reads CATSDLPLAGVGEQYF. The CDR3 DNA is TGTGCCACCAGTGATTTGCCCCTAGCGGGAGTGGGAGAGCAGTACTTC.

The J gene is TRBJ1-6, the V gene TRBV14; the D is unclear. V was shortened by 5 bases and J by 9 bases, with 14 bases between the two germline ends. CDR1 SGHDN and CDR2 FVKESK come from the germline V gene. The CDR3 is made up of 14 amino acids. The CDR3 nucleotides are TGTGCCAGCAGCGCCGGAGCTATGGGTTCACCCCTCCACTTT. Protein product: CASSAGAMGSPLHF.

The V and J genes are TRBV3-1 (or the pseudogene TRBV3-2) and TRBJ2-3; D possibly corresponds to TRBD1 (5 bases). The germline V and J ends were trimmed by 5 bases and 5 bases, with 8 bases remaining between them. The CDR3 runs 12 residues. Germline V gene lookup returns CDR1 LGHDT and CDR2 YNNKEL (reference sequence). In nucleotides, the CDR3 is TGTGCCAGCAGCGTCCAGGGAGATACGCAGTATTTT. Translation: CASSVQGDTQYF.

V is TRBV6-5 and J is TRBJ1-1; TRBD1 is a possible D gene (6 bases). Germline CDR1 is MNHEY and CDR2 is SVGAGI. CDR3 size: 13 residues. Trimming stripped 7 bases from V and 5 bases from J, with 14 bases between. The CDR3 here is CASILGQQTEAFF. The CDR3 bases are TGTGCCAGCATCCTCGGACAGCAAACTGAAGCTTTCTTT.

The chain is built from TRBV7-2 and TRBJ1-6, with D tentatively TRBD1 (6 bases). This CDR3 has 14 amino acids. The germline gives CDR1 SGHTA, CDR2 FQGNSA. V was trimmed by 3 bases and J by 7 bases, leaving 10 bases between them. DNA of the CDR3: TGTGCCAGCAGCTTTTACAGGGAGAATTCACCCCTCCACTTT. It is translated as CASSFYRENSPLHF.

This clone was detected only once. The chain carries TRBV19 and TRBJ2-3; a possible D gene is TRBD2 (6 bases). The V and J ends lost 7 bases and 7 bases respectively, with 18 bases between them. Germline V gene sequence: CDR1 LNHDA, CDR2 SQIVND (reference sequence). The CDR3 length is 14 residues. Here the CDR3 reads CASKTSRDRNTQYF. In DNA form, the CDR3 reads TGTGCCAGTAAAACTAGCAGGGACCGAAATACGCAGTATTTT.

This chain joins TRBV28 and TRBJ1-2; D not resolved. V lost 5 bases and J lost 4, with 20 bases in between. The CDR3 extends over 16 amino acids. CDR1 MDHEN and CDR2 SYDVKM come from the germline V gene. The CDR3 sequence is CASSLGPRETGYGYTF. In DNA form, the CDR3 reads TGTGCCAGCAGTCTCGGTCCGAGGGAAACTGGCTATGGCTACACCTTC.

The CDR3 nucleotides are TGCGCCAGCAGCTCAACCCTTCCGGGACTAGCGGGAGGCCCGACAGATACGCAGTATTTT. This gives the protein CASSSTLPGLAGGPTDTQYF. J is TRBJ2-3 and V is TRBV5-1; 15 bases are shared with TRBD2. Unmatched junction bases numbered 14, after V lost 3 bases and J lost 3 bases. Germline loops: CDR1 SGHRS, CDR2 YFSETQ. CDR3 size: 20 residues.

The chain joins TRBV19 to TRBJ1-6; weak D call: TRBD1 (6 bases). Between the trimmed V and J ends, which lost 0 bases and 8 bases, there was a span of 14 bases. The germline V gene has CDR1 LNHDA and CDR2 SQIVND (reference sequence). The CDR3 sequence is 16 residues long. CDR3 amino acids: CASSIDGGPSDSPLHF. For the CDR3, the DNA is TGTGCCAGTAGTATAGATGGGGGCCCCTCGGATTCACCCCTCCACTTT. Filled out from reference TRBV19 and TRBJ1-6, the complete variable domain reads DGGITQSPKYLFRKEGQNVTLSCEQNLNHDAMYWYRQDPGQGLRLIYYSQIVNDFQKGDIAEGYSVSREKKESFPLTVTSAQKNPTAFYLCASSIDGGPSDSPLHFGNGTRLTVT.

Only one count was recorded for this clone. The chain carries TRBV21-1 and TRBJ1-5; the D call TRBD1 from the table was never checked on the DNA. TRBV21-1 is assigned pseudogene status. CDR3 size: 16 residues. The CDR3 protein is CASSLGTSPSNQPQHF. CDR3 DNA sequence: TGTGCCAGCAGCCTCGGGACATCGCCGAGCAATCAGCCCCAGCATTTT.

The genes are TRBV6-5 and TRBJ2-7, with D perhaps TRBD1 (5 bases). Germline values: CDR1 MNHEY, CDR2 SVGAGI. V lost 0 bases and J lost 2, with 11 bases in between. The CDR3 sequence is 15 residues long. The CDR3 protein is CASSYSRAGTYEQYF. The CDR3 DNA follows: TGTGCCAGCAGTTACTCTAGGGCAGGGACCTACGAGCAGTACTTC.

This chain uses TRBV10-3 with TRBJ2-2; a possible D gene is TRBD2 (7 bases). The CDR3 length is 15 residues. Trimming removed 2 bases from V and 4 bases from J, with 11 bases in between. Germline assignment: CDR1 ENHRY and CDR2 SYGVKD. As DNA, the CDR3 is TGTGCCATCAGTGAGGAAAGGGGGGGCACCGGGGAGCTGTTTTTT. It specifies CAISEERGGTGELFF.

This chain joins TRBV7-8 and TRBJ2-6, with a possible D match to TRBD1 (6 bases). There are 15 residues in the CDR3. Trimming left V 5 bases short and J 2 bases short, with 10 bases between. The germline V gene has CDR1 SGHVS and CDR2 FQNEAQ. The CDR3 loop is CASSLNRAGANVLTF. CDR3 nucleotides: TGTGCCAGCAGCCTCAACAGGGCTGGGGCCAACGTCCTGACTTTC.

The chain has TRBV5-1 and TRBJ1-2, with unresolved D. Trimming cost V 5 bases and J 4 bases, with 6 bases left between them. CDR1 SGHRS and CDR2 YFSETQ come from the germline V gene. This CDR3 has 11 amino acids. DNA of the CDR3: TGCGCCAGCAGTGGACTCTATGGCTACACCTTC. It is translated as CASSGLYGYTF. The full variable domain, completed using reference TRBV5-1 and TRBJ1-2, is KAGVTQTPRYLIKTRGQQVTLSCSPISGHRSVSWYQQTPGQGLQFLFEYFSETQRNKGNFPGRFSGRQFSNSRSEMNVSTLELGDSALYLCASSGLYGYTFGSGTRLTVV.

V and J are TRBV4-3 and TRBJ2-1; 13 bases line up with TRBD2. V was pared by 4 bases and J by 7 bases, with 7 bases of the junction left unmatched. The germline CDR1 and CDR2 sequences are LGHNA and YSLEER. The CDR3 sequence is 16 residues long. CDR3 in amino acids: CASSRLLAGGRNEQFF. CDR3 bases: TGCGCCAGCAGCCGACTACTAGCGGGAGGGAGGAATGAGCAGTTCTTC.

The J gene is TRBJ1-1, the V gene TRBV15; D gene uncertain. Germline CDR1 reads LNHNV; CDR2 reads YYDKDF (reference sequence). With 3 bases removed from V and 7 bases from J, the gap between germline ends came to 9 bases. This CDR3 contains 12 residues. The CDR3 region is CATSSSYGEAFF. The CDR3, as DNA: TGTGCCACCAGCAGTTCTTACGGTGAAGCTTTCTTT.

The V and J genes are TRBV5-4 and TRBJ2-3, with TRBD1 matching over 8 bases. Germline CDR1 is SGHNT and CDR2 is YYREEE (reference sequence). The CDR3 is 17 amino acids. Germline trimming cut 3 bases from V and 5 bases from J; bases unmatched to any gene: 14. The CDR3 DNA reads as TGTGCCAGCAGCTCCGCCGGACAGGGCGGCGGATTAGATACGCAGTATTTT. Amino acid sequence: CASSSAGQGGGLDTQYF.

The V and J genes are TRBV6-5 and TRBJ2-1; D possibly corresponds to TRBD2 (6 bases). From germline, CDR1 is MNHEY and CDR2 SVGAGI. The CDR3 length is 14 residues. V was clipped by 2 bases and J by 10 bases, with 15 bases between them. CDR3 bases: TGTGCCAGCAGTTACGGGACTGGACCGGGCGAGCAGTTCTTC. Protein: CASSYGTGPGEQFF.

The chain is built from TRBV27 and TRBJ2-1; 8 bases map to TRBD1. Unmatched junction bases numbered 15, after V lost 7 bases and J lost 1 base. The germline gives CDR1 MNHEY, CDR2 SMNVEV (reference sequence). The CDR3 runs 18 residues. The CDR3 nucleotides are TGTGCCAGCAATAAACTCGGGACAGGCGGCCCATCCTACAATGAGCAGTTCTTC. It yields the protein CASNKLGTGGPSYNEQFF.

V and J are TRBV27 and TRBJ2-2, with 7 bases that match TRBD1. The length of the CDR3 is 14 residues. J was trimmed by 1 base and V by 5 bases; bases with no gene match: 1. The germline CDR1 and CDR2 sequences are MNHEY and SMNVEV (reference sequence). CDR3 protein: CASSRDRNTGELFF. CDR3 DNA sequence: TGTGCCAGCAGTCGGGACAGGAACACCGGGGAGCTGTTTTTT.

The V gene is TRBV9, the J gene TRBJ2-1; 9 bases line up with TRBD2. The V gene's germline CDR1 is SGDLS and CDR2 YYNGEE. Unmatched junction bases numbered 8, after V lost 4 bases and J lost 3 bases. The CDR3 totals 16 residues. CDR3 bases: TGTGCCAGCAGCCTTTTTACTAGCGGGTACTACAATGAGCAGTTCTTC. Amino acids: CASSLFTSGYYNEQFF. Full variable domain (missing parts from reference TRBV9 and TRBJ2-1): DSGVTQTPKHLITATGQRVTLRCSPRSGDLSVYWYQQSLDQGLQFLIQYYNGEERAKGNILERFSAQQFPDLHSELNLSSLELGDSALYFCASSLFTSGYYNEQFFGPGTRLTVL.

J is TRBJ2-1 and V is TRBV9; TRBD1 matches 7 bases. V lost 1 base, J lost 9 bases, and 10 bases stayed unmatched. CDR3 size: 15 residues. The germline V gene has CDR1 SGDLS and CDR2 YYNGEE. The CDR3 is CASSVRDWGQSEQFF. The CDR3 DNA reads as TGTGCCAGCAGCGTACGTGATTGGGGACAGAGTGAGCAGTTCTTC.

This clone was counted only a few times. The J gene is TRBJ1-1, the V gene TRBV4-2, with D tentatively TRBD1 (5 bases). Germline V gene lookup returns CDR1 LGHNA and CDR2 YNFKEQ. The V gene lost 3 bases and the J gene lost 6 bases, with 11 bases spanning the gap. This CDR3 region has 13 residues. CDR3 region: CASSHGRGPEAFF. The CDR3 DNA reads as TGTGCCAGCAGCCATGGGAGGGGACCTGAAGCTTTCTTT.

The J gene is TRBJ2-1, the V gene TRBV19; unclear D gene. V was trimmed by 5 bases and J by 0 bases, leaving 8 bases between them. The CDR3 covers 14 residues. CDR1 and CDR2 from the germline V gene are LNHDA and SQIVND (reference sequence). This chain's CDR3 is CASSREFSYNEQFF. The CDR3 DNA sequence: TGTGCCAGTAGTCGAGAGTTCTCCTACAATGAGCAGTTCTTC. Filled out from reference TRBV19 and TRBJ2-1, the complete variable domain reads DGGITQSPKYLFRKEGQNVTLSCEQNLNHDAMYWYRQDPGQGLRLIYYSQIVNDFQKGDIAEGYSVSREKKESFPLTVTSAQKNPTAFYLCASSREFSYNEQFFGPGTRLTVL.

The chain has TRBV30 and TRBJ2-3; TRBD2 might be the D (6 bases). This CDR3 has 15 amino acids. Looked up from germline, CDR1 is GTSNPN and CDR2 is SVGIG (reference sequence). The ends were cut back, 1 base at V and 2 bases at J, with 13 bases in the middle. The CDR3 DNA is TGTGCCTGGAGTGAACTAGCAGTGTTCACAGATACGCAGTATTTT. Protein sequence: CAWSELAVFTDTQYF. The entire variable domain, with the rest obtained from reference TRBV30 and TRBJ2-3, is as follows: SQTIHQWPATLVQPVGSPLSLECTVEGTSNPNLYWYRQAAGRGLQLLFYSVGIGQISSEVPQNLSASRPQDRQFILSSKKLLLSDSGFYLCAWSELAVFTDTQYFGPGTRLTVL.

This sequence joins TRBV18 and TRBJ1-6, with TRBD1 matching 9 bases. Germline CDR1 is KGHSH and CDR2 is LQKENI. The CDR3 length is 15 residues. V shed 5 bases, J shed 9 bases, and the junction held 8 bases outside the gene matches. CDR3 protein: CASSTGQGMGSPLHF. The DNA of the CDR3 is TGTGCCAGCTCAACGGGACAGGGAATGGGTTCACCCCTCCACTTT.